The present TCR beta chain was sequenced within a study of CD8+ T cells in alopecia areata. Germline CDR1 reads SGHRS; CDR2 reads YFSETQ. The CDR3 extends over 14 amino acids. J gave up 3 bases and V 4 bases, and 6 bases lay outside the gene matches. Sequencing used cDNA as its template, made by extracting RNA and reverse transcribing it. Data came from immunoSEQ multiplex PCR; TCRdb stores just in-frame clones and leaves some out. The sample records 100,000 to 150,000 clones, 45% to 60% being singletons. The J gene is TRBJ2-7, the V gene TRBV5-1; the match to TRBD1 covers 8 bases. The sample in question was CD4+ T cells sorted from blood, obtained at week 0. The receptor was derived from a human donor with alopecia areata. CDR3 coding DNA: TGCGCCAGCAGCCAGCCCGGACAGGGCTACGAGCAGTACTTC. Protein sequence: CASSQPGQGYEQYF.